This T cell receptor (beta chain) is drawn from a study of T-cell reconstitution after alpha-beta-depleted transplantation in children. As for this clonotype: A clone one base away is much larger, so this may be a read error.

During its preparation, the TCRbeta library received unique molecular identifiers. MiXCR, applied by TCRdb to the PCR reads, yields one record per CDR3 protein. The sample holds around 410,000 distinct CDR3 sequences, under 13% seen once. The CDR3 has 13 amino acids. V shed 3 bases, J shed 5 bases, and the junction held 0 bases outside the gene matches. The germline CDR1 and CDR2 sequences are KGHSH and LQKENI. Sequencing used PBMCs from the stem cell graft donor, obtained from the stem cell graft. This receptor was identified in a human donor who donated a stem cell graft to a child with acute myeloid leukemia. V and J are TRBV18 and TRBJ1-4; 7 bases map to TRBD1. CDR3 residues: CASSPGQNEKLFF. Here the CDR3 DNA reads TGTGCCAGCTCACCGGGACAGAATGAAAAACTGTTTTTT.